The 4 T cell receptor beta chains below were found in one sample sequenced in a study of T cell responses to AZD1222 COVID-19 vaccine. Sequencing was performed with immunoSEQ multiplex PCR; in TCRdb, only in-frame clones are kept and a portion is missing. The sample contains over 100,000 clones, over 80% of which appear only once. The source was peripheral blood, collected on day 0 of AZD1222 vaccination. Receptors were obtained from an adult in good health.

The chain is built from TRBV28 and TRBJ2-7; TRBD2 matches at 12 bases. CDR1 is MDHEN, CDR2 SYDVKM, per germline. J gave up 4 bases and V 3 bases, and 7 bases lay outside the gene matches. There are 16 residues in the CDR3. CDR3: CASSLAGGTSGYEQYF. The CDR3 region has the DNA TGTGCCAGCAGTTTGGCGGGAGGGACTAGCGGGTACGAGCAGTACTTC.

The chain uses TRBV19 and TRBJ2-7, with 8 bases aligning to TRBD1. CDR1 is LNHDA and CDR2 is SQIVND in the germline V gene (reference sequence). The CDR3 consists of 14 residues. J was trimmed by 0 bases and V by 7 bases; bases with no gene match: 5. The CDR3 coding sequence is TGTGCCAGTAAAACCGGACAGGGCTCCTACGAGCAGTACTTC. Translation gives CASKTGQGSYEQYF.

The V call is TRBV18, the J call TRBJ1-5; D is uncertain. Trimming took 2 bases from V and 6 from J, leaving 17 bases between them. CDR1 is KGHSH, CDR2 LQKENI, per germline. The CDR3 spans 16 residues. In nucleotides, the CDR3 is TGTGCCAGCTCACCAGGAGAGGTGTCCGGCGGTCAGCCCCAGCATTTT. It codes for CASSPGEVSGGQPQHF.

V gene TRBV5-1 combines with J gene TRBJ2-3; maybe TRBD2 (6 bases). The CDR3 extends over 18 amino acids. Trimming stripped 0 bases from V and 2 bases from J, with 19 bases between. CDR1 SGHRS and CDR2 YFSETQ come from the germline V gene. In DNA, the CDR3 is TGCGCCAGCAGCTTGGTCGGCGGTTCTAGCGCTTACACAGATACGCAGTATTTT. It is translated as CASSLVGGSSAYTDTQYF.